This T cell receptor (beta chain) was sequenced during a study of blood T cell repertoires in COVID-19. Whole-study context: T cells, B-cell-depleted T cells, or PBMCs provided the cDNA or gDNA that served as material.

Produced via immunoSEQ multiplex PCR; TCRdb's table is partial and in-frame only. This table holds some 360,000 clones, about 90% found once. Living in 24 US areas, the participants were between roughly 18 and 89 years of age. The study assigned cohorts using participant-reported clinical history. Exposed volunteers were people who met a COVID-19 case within 2 weeks before study entry. V was clipped by 6 bases and J by 8 bases; unmatched bases: 7. The V gene's germline CDR1 is ENHRY and CDR2 SYGVKD. The CDR3 contains 14 residues. This rearrangement joins TRBV10-3 to TRBJ1-6; TRBD1 matches 7 bases. The sequencing input was PBMCs or T cells enriched from blood (not recorded which). This TCR came from a woman aged 25 to 45 who had been exposed to COVID-19. The CDR3 DNA reads TGTGCCATCAGCGACAGGGCGAAGGATTCACCCCTCCACTTT. Translated, it gives CAISDRAKDSPLHF.